This T cell receptor (beta chain) was found in a study of human T cells and chemical hapten exposure. Study context: TCR yields differed between samples (mainly from small differences in pooled library volume).

Only a few counts were recorded for this clonotype. The CDR3 length is 17 residues. Germline lookup yields CDR1 MGHDK and CDR2 SYGVNS. Trimming pared 3 bases from V and 1 base from J, leaving 16 bases between. TCRdb re-derived calls from the RACE reads in MiXCR, one entry per CDR3 protein. Of around 350,000 distinct CDR3 sequences in the sample, about 5% were seen once. Sample time point: pre-sensitization, week 0. The treatment here: therapeutic diphenylcyclopropenone sensitization with weekly scalp DPC. This receptor was identified in a woman aged 18-29 years with alopecia areata. Some clones in this sample may be carry-over from other donors' samples. The chain employs TRBV25-1 and TRBJ1-5; D is undetermined. This sample comprised whole blood, obtained in connection with sensitization to the hapten diphenylcyclopropenone (DPC). The CDR3 here is CASSENWSQGSNQPQHF. CDR3 bases: TGTGCCAGCAGTGAGAATTGGTCTCAAGGGAGCAATCAGCCCCAGCATTTT.